The 11 T cell receptor beta chains below were found in one sample sequenced in a study of blood T cell repertoires in COVID-19. TCRdb keeps only in-frame clones here, not all; method: immunoSEQ multiplex PCR. The sample gives 150,000 to 200,000 clones, roughly 80% of which show up once; less than 15% is in the top ten. The sample comprised PBMCs or T cells enriched from blood (not recorded which). The source is a middle-aged man who had recovered from COVID-19.

In this sample, this clone turned up once. The chain links TRBV4-1 to TRBJ1-6; the match to TRBD1 covers 12 bases. V lost 3 bases, J lost 2 bases, and 2 bases stayed unmatched. Germline lookup yields CDR1 MGHRA and CDR2 YSYEKL. The CDR3 totals 17 residues. This CDR3 is CASSQGTGGTYNSPLHF. CDR3 nucleotide sequence: TGCGCCAGCAGCCAGGGGACAGGGGGCACCTATAATTCACCCCTCCACTTT.

The J gene is TRBJ1-5, the V gene TRBV19; D is unclear. The CDR3 covers 15 residues. Germline V gene data show CDR1 as LNHDA and CDR2 as SQIVND (reference sequence). Trimming shortened V by 7 bases and J by 0 bases, and 13 bases separated the two germline ends. The CDR3 sequence is CASNAVYHSNQPQHF. CDR3 in DNA: TGTGCCAGTAACGCGGTTTATCATAGCAATCAGCCCCAGCATTTT.

The chain links TRBV2 to TRBJ2-3; D unresolved. The CDR3 consists of 12 residues. V was pared by 6 bases and J by 3 bases, with 7 bases between. The germline CDR1 and CDR2 sequences are SNHLY and FYNNEI. The CDR3 DNA sequence: TGTGCCAGCAGAACAGAGACAGATACGCAGTATTTT. Its protein product is CASRTETDTQYF.

V and J are TRBV18 and TRBJ2-3, with 9 bases lining up with TRBD2. The V and J ends lost 3 bases and 2 bases, in that order; junction bases with no gene match: 12. The CDR3 totals 18 residues. Germline V gives CDR1 KGHSH, CDR2 LQKENI. The CDR3 sequence is CASSPLMTSGMLTDTQYF. The CDR3 DNA sequence: TGTGCCAGCTCACCCCTCATGACTAGCGGTATGCTCACAGATACGCAGTATTTT.

The chain links TRBV2 to TRBJ1-1; D gene unclear. CDR1 and CDR2 from the germline V gene are SNHLY and FYNNEI. Deletions cut 4 bases from V and 2 bases from J, with 14 bases between. The CDR3 contains 15 residues. The CDR3 here is CASSAGGQVNTEAFF. Written as DNA, the CDR3 is TGTGCCAGCAGTGCTGGAGGGCAGGTTAACACTGAAGCTTTCTTT.

V usage is TRBV19 and J usage is TRBJ1-1; 9 positions agree with TRBD1. Germline V lookup: CDR1 LNHDA, CDR2 SQIVND (reference sequence). Unmatched junction bases numbered 16, after V lost 9 bases and J lost 5 bases. The CDR3 loop spans 16 amino acids. CDR3 nucleotide sequence: TGTGCCAGCGTTATAGGGGGGACAGGGCGGCTAACTGAAGCTTTCTTT. It yields the protein CASVIGGTGRLTEAFF.

This clone was recorded only once. The chain combines TRBV7-9 with TRBJ1-3, with D tentatively TRBD1 (5 bases). The CDR3 runs to 13 residues. Trimming cost V 4 bases and J 4 bases, with 8 bases left between them. Germline V CDR1 and CDR2: SEHNR, FQNEAQ (reference sequence). The CDR3 loop reads CASSSRGGNTIYF. The CDR3 bases are TGTGCCAGCAGCTCTCGGGGGGGAAACACCATATATTTT.

V gene TRBV6-5 combines with J gene TRBJ2-3; 8 nucleotides agree with TRBD2. Germline V gene data show CDR1 as MNHEY and CDR2 as SVGAGI. The CDR3 covers 15 residues. V trimming: 6 bases; J trimming: 1 base; junction bases outside the gene matches: 6. The CDR3 reads CASSSSGRGTDTQYF. Written as DNA, the CDR3 is TGTGCCAGCAGCTCAAGCGGGAGAGGCACAGATACGCAGTATTTT.

The rearrangement links TRBV7-9 to TRBJ2-1; 12 bases align to TRBD2. The CDR3 length is 16 residues. CDR1 is SEHNR and CDR2 is FQNEAQ in the germline V gene (reference sequence). J was trimmed by 7 bases and V by 5 bases; bases with no gene match: 9. The CDR3 reads CASSATLAGGRNEQFF. CDR3 coding DNA: TGTGCCAGCAGCGCAACCCTAGCGGGGGGGAGGAATGAGCAGTTCTTC.

This clone has just one count. The chain combines TRBV10-1 with TRBJ1-5; TRBD1 matches at 7 bases. CDR1 and CDR2 from the germline V gene are WNHNN and SYGVQD (reference sequence). The CDR3 has 17 amino acids. The ends lost 2 bases at V and 0 bases at J; junction bases unmatched: 7. DNA for the CDR3: TGCGCCAGCAGTGAGGCGTTGGGACAGCATAGCAATCAGCCCCAGCATTTT. Its translation: CASSEALGQHSNQPQHF.

This sequence joins TRBV7-2 and TRBJ1-1, with D unclear. The CDR3 runs 13 residues. Germline CDR1 reads SGHTA; CDR2 reads FQGNSA. With 2 bases removed from V and 6 bases from J, the gap between germline ends came to 10 bases. The CDR3 protein is CASSLPLGAEAFF. CDR3 nucleotide sequence: TGTGCCAGCAGCTTACCCCTCGGGGCTGAAGCTTTCTTT.